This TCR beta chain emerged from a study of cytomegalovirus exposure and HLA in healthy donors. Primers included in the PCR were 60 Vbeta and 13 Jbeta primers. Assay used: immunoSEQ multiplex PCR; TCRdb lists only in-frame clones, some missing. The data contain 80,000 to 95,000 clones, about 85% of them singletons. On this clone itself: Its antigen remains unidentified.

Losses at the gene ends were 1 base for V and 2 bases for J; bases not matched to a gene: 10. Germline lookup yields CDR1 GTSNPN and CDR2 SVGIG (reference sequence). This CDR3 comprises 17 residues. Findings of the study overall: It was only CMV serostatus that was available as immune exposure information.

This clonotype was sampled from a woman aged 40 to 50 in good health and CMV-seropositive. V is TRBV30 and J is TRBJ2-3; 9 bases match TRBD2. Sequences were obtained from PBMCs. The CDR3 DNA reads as TGTGCCTGGAGTGGGGGAGTGGGCGGGAGGGCCACAGATACGCAGTATTTT. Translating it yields CAWSGGVGGRATDTQYF.